The 15 T cell receptor beta chains given below trace back to one sample, sequenced in a study of CD8+CD57+ T cells in acquired aplastic anemia. Profiling of TCR beta VDJ combinations and CDR3 sequences used genomic DNA as template. TCRdb re-analysed the reads in MiXCR, keeping a single row per CDR3 protein. The data show about 160,000 distinct CDR3 sequences, 40% to 50% seen once. Only patients with CD8+CD57+ cell expansion on flow cytometry were chosen for sequencing. The sequenced sample was sorted CD4+, CD8+, or CD8+CD57+ T cells (not recorded which) from PBMCs. These receptors all come from a human donor with aplastic anemia.

A word on this clonotype: A much larger clone differs from this one at a single base, so this may be a read error. V gene TRBV4-2 combines with J gene TRBJ1-1; tentative D call: TRBD1 (5 bases). Germline V gives CDR1 LGHNA, CDR2 YNFKEQ. The CDR3 contains 14 residues. The CDR3 loop is CASSKDQGNTEAFF. The CDR3 nucleotides are TGTGCCAGCAGCAAAGACCAGGGAAACACTGAAGCTTTCTTT.

This clonotype turned up a few times. This chain uses TRBV24-1 with TRBJ2-1; possibly TRBD2 for D (6 bases). This CDR3 has 16 residues. V lost 2 bases, J lost 3 bases, and 13 bases lay in between. CDR1 and CDR2 from the germline V gene are KGHDR and SFDVKD. The CDR3 coding sequence is TGTGCCACCAGTGATTATAGCGGAGAAAGCTACAATGAGCAGTTCTTC. Its protein product is CATSDYSGESYNEQFF.

The genes are TRBV5-1 and TRBJ2-2, with 10 bases that match TRBD2. The germline CDR1 and CDR2 sequences are SGHRS and YFSETQ. J gave up 0 bases and V 0 bases, and 5 bases lay outside the gene matches. This CDR3 contains 18 residues. CDR3 sequence reads: CASSLVSGGPANTGELFF. The CDR3 DNA reads TGCGCCAGCAGCTTGGTTAGCGGGGGGCCTGCGAACACCGGGGAGCTGTTTTTT.

The V and J genes are TRBV20-1 and TRBJ2-1, with D possibly matching TRBD1 (5 bases). V shed 6 bases and J shed 5 bases, with 14 bases lying between them. The germline V gene has CDR1 DFQATT and CDR2 SNEGSKA (reference sequence). The CDR3 consists of 13 residues. CDR3 coding DNA: TGCAGTGCGATGGGGCGAAGAAACAATGAGCAGTTCTTC. Its protein product is CSAMGRRNNEQFF.

This clonotype was seen ten or more times. The chain recombines TRBV6-1 with TRBJ2-1; no reliable D call. The germline CDR1 and CDR2 sequences are MNHNS and SASEGT. This CDR3 spans 12 amino acids. V was pared by 10 bases and J by 2 bases, with 9 bases between. CDR3 in DNA: TGTGCCACCGAACGGGCCTACAATGAGCAGTTCTTC. Its protein product is CATERAYNEQFF.

This rearrangement joins TRBV4-1 to TRBJ2-1, with a tentative D call TRBD2 (5 bases). Trimming removed 4 bases at V and 9 bases at J, with 22 bases between. The CDR3 is made up of 16 amino acids. Germline CDR1 is MGHRA and CDR2 is YSYEKL. CDR3 DNA: TGCGCCAGCAGCCGAGGGCCCCCGGGAATCGTGCCTGAGCAGTTCTTC. The encoded protein is CASSRGPPGIVPEQFF.

There are a few counts of this clonotype. The chain uses TRBV2 and TRBJ1-1; weak D call: TRBD1 (5 bases). Germline loops: CDR1 SNHLY, CDR2 FYNNEI. Trimming stripped 2 bases from V and 4 bases from J, with 8 bases between. This CDR3 spans 13 amino acids. The CDR3 loop is CASSERGVTEAFF. The DNA of the CDR3 is TGTGCCAGCAGTGAAAGGGGAGTCACTGAAGCTTTCTTT.

This clonotype showed up many times. The V call is TRBV20-1, the J call TRBJ2-7, with 9 bases identical to TRBD1. The V segment lost 3 bases and the J segment 0 bases; nucleotides outside the gene matches: 12. This CDR3 has 17 residues. Germline CDR1 DFQATT, CDR2 SNEGSKA (reference sequence). DNA of the CDR3: TGCAGTGCTAGGGTACTGGACAGGGGCGCAGCCTCCTACGAGCAGTACTTC. It codes for CSARVLDRGAASYEQYF.

Many counts were recorded for this clonotype. At one boundary the junction diverges from the germline segment, which might be a read error. The chain has TRBV5-1 and TRBJ2-3, with 7 bases that match TRBD1. Germline V CDR1 and CDR2: SGHRS, YFSETQ. This CDR3 spans 14 amino acids. The CDR3 loop reads CASSELGQESDQTF. The CDR3 DNA sequence: TGCGCCAGCAGCGAACTCGGACAGGAGTCGGACCAGACCTTT.

J is TRBJ1-3 and V is TRBV13, with D possibly TRBD1 on 5 matching bases. V lost 1 base, J lost 0 bases, and 10 bases lay in between. This CDR3 is built from 16 residues. Germline CDR1 PRHDT, CDR2 FYEKMQ (reference sequence). CDR3: CASSLEGVNSGNTIYF. CDR3 sequence (DNA): TGTGCCAGCAGCTTAGAAGGGGTAAACTCTGGAAACACCATATATTTT.

This clonotype was counted between two and nine times. V usage is TRBV25-1 and J usage is TRBJ2-7; D not resolved. Germline V gene sequence: CDR1 MGHDK, CDR2 SYGVNS. V was shortened by 6 bases and J by 5 bases, with 11 bases between the two germline ends. This CDR3 region has 12 residues. The CDR3 nucleotides read TGTGCCAGCAGGGCCAAAAACCACGAGCAGTACTTC. As protein: CASRAKNHEQYF.

Many counts were recorded for this clonotype. V is TRBV29-1 and J is TRBJ1-1; TRBD1 aligns across 7 bases. CDR3 length: 11 residues. Germline lookup yields CDR1 SQVTM and CDR2 ANQGSEA. The trim removed 7 bases at V and 6 bases at J, leaving 5 bases unmatched. The CDR3 sequence is CSGKQGPEAFF. Here the CDR3 DNA reads TGCAGCGGTAAACAGGGGCCTGAAGCTTTCTTT.

This clonotype showed up many times. The chain links TRBV11-2 to TRBJ2-2; no clear D gene. This CDR3 is built from 14 residues. The germline gives CDR1 SGHAT, CDR2 FQNNGV. V dropped 6 bases and J dropped 6 bases, with 14 bases sitting between them. CDR3 bases: TGTGCCAGCAGATGGCGGATGGTAGCCGGGGAGCTGTTTTTT. Its protein is CASRWRMVAGELFF.

This clonotype was picked up many times. V and J are TRBV11-3 and TRBJ2-7; 8 bases are a match to TRBD2. The CDR3 is 13 residues long. V dropped 1 base and J dropped 9; count of bases not matched to a gene: 5. From germline, CDR1 is SGHNT and CDR2 YENEEA. In nucleotides, the CDR3 is TGTGCCAGCAGCTTAGGGACTAGCATGGTGCAGTACTTC. Its protein product is CASSLGTSMVQYF.

This clonotype was recorded at least ten times. The V call is TRBV2, the J call TRBJ1-5; maybe TRBD1 (6 bases). This CDR3 is 13 amino acids long. Germline assignment: CDR1 SNHLY and CDR2 FYNNEI. V lost 4 bases and J 7 bases, leaving 11 bases between the germline ends. CDR3 sequence reads: CASSVGGRQPQHF. The DNA of the CDR3 is TGTGCCAGCAGTGTGGGGGGCAGGCAGCCCCAGCATTTT.